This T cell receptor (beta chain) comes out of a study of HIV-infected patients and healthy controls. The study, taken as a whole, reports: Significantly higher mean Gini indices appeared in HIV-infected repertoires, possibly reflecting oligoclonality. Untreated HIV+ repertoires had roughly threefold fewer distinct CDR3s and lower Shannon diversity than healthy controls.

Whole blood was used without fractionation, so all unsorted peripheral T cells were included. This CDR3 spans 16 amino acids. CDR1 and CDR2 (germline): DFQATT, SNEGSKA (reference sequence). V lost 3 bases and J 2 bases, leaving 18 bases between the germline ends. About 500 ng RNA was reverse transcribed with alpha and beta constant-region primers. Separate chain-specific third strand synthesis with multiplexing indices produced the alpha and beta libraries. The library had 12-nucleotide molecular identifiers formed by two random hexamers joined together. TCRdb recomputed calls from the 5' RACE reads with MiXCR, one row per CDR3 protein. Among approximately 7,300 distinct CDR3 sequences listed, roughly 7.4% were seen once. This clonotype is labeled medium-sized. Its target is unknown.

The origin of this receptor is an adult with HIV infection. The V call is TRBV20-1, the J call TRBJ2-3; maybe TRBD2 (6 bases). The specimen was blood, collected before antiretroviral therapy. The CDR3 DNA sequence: TGCAGTGCTAGCCCACCACTAGCACCTATCACAGATACGCAGTATTTT. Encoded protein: CSASPPLAPITDTQYF.